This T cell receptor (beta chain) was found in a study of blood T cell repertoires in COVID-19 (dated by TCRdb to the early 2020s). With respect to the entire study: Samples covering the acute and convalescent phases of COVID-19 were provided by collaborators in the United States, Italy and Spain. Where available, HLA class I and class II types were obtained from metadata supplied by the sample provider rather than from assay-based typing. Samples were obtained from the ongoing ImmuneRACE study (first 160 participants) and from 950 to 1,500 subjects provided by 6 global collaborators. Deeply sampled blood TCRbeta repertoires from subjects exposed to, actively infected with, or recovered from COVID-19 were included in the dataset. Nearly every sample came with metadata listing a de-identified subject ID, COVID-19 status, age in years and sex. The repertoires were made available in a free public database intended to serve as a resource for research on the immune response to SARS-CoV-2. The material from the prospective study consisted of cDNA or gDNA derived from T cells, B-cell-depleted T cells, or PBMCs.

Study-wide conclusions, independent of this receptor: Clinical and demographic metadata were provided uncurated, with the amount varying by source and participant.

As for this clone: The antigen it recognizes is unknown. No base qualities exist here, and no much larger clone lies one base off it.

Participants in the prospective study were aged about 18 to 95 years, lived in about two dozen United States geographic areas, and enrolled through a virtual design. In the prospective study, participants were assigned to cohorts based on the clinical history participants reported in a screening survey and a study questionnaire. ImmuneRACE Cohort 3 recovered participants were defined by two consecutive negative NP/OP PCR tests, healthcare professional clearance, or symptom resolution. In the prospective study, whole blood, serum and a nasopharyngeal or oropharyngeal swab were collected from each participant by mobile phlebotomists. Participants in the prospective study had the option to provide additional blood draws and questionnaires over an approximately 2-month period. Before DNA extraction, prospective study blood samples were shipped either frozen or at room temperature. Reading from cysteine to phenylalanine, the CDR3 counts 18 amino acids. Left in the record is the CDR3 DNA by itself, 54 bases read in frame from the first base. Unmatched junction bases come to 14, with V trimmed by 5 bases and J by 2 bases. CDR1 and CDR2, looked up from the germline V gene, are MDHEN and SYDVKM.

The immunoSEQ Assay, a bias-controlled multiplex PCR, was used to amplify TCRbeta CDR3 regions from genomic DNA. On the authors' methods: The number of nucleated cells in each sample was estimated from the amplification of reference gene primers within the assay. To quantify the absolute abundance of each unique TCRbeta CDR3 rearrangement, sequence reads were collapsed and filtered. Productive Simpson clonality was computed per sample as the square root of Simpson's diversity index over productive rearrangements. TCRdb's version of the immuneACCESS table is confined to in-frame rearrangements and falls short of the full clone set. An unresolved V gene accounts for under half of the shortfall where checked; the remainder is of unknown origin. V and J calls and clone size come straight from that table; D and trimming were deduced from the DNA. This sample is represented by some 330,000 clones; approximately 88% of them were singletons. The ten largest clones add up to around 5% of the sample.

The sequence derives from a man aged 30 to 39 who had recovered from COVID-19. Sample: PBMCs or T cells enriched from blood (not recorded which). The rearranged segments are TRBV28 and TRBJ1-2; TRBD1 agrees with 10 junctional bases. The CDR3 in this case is CASSPRGGQGLLNYGYTF. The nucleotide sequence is TGTGCCAGCAGTCCTCGAGGGGGACAGGGGCTCCTAAACTATGGCTACACCTTC.